The 28 T cell receptor beta chains presented below share a single source sample, sequenced in a study of CD8 T cells in Susac syndrome. An amount of RNA that ranged from roughly 0.5 to 1 ug was reverse transcribed with random hexamers. TCRdb fed the immunoSEQ multiplex PCR reads into MiXCR, producing one record per CDR3 protein. The data show about 90,000 distinct CDR3 sequences, with around 96% seen just once and more than 0.5% held by the top ten. Sequenced input: CD8+ T cells from PBMCs. These receptors were taken from a human donor with Susac syndrome.

This chain connects TRBV5-1 to TRBJ2-3, with unresolved D. Germline values: CDR1 SGHRS, CDR2 YFSETQ. Trimming removed 0 bases from V and 6 bases from J, with 8 bases in between. The CDR3 spans 13 residues. For the CDR3, the DNA is TGCGCCAGCAGCTTGGTCGTTTCCGATACGCAGTATTTT. It specifies CASSLVVSDTQYF.

This rearrangement joins TRBV20-1 to TRBJ1-4; D might be TRBD1 (6 bases). CDR3 length: 16 residues. Deletions cut 0 bases from V and 0 bases from J, with 11 bases between. CDR1 is DFQATT, CDR2 SNEGSKA, per germline (reference sequence). CDR3 sequence: CSARDTGQATNEKLFF. For the CDR3, the DNA is TGCAGTGCTAGAGATACAGGGCAGGCAACTAATGAAAAACTGTTTTTT.

This chain uses TRBV20-1 with TRBJ1-1, with 9 nucleotides matching TRBD1. Germline assignment: CDR1 DFQATT and CDR2 SNEGSKA (reference sequence). Germline trimming cut 4 bases from V and 5 bases from J; bases unmatched to any gene: 8. CDR3 size: 14 residues. In DNA, the CDR3 is TGCAGTGCTACGACCGGGACAGGGATGACTGAAGCTTTCTTT. Translated, it gives CSATTGTGMTEAFF.

This chain joins TRBV7-9 and TRBJ2-1, with 9 nucleotides matching TRBD2. Germline trimming cut 5 bases from V and 7 bases from J; bases unmatched to any gene: 15. The CDR3 contains 17 residues. CDR1 and CDR2 from the germline V gene are SEHNR and FQNEAQ (reference sequence). The chain's CDR3 is CASSPPAAGGSGNEQFF. CDR3 DNA sequence: TGTGCCAGCAGCCCGCCTGCTGCGGGGGGGTCGGGTAATGAGCAGTTCTTC.

The CDR3 nucleotides are TGTGCCACCCTCCGGGGGCCTGGAGAAAAACTGTTTTTT. Encoded protein: CATLRGPGEKLFF. The chain is built from TRBV12-3 or TRBV12-4 and TRBJ1-4; maybe TRBD1 (6 bases). Trimming stripped 10 bases from V and 8 bases from J, with 17 bases between. This CDR3 is built from 13 residues.

This chain connects TRBV30 to TRBJ1-2; 7 bases agree with TRBD1. The junction had 9 bases not matched to a gene; V was cut back by 3 bases and J by 8 bases. Per the germline V gene, CDR1 is GTSNPN and CDR2 is SVGIG (reference sequence). CDR3 length equals 13 residues. CDR3 sequence (DNA): TGTGCCTGGAGCTACAGGGGCGGAGGGGGCTACACCTTC. Amino acids: CAWSYRGGGGYTF.

The V and J genes are TRBV7-8 and TRBJ2-1, with 11 bases lining up with TRBD2. Germline values: CDR1 SGHVS, CDR2 FQNEAQ. The V segment lost 3 bases and the J segment 10 bases; nucleotides outside the gene matches: 5. The CDR3 covers 14 residues. As DNA, the CDR3 is TGTGCCAGCAGCTTTAGCGGGGGGGCCGGGGAGCAGTTCTTC. It translates to CASSFSGGAGEQFF.

V and J are TRBV29-1 and TRBJ2-3; weak D call: TRBD1 (5 bases). From germline, CDR1 is SQVTM and CDR2 ANQGSEA. CDR3 length: 13 amino acids. V was shortened by 6 bases and J by 2 bases, with 12 bases between the two germline ends. The CDR3 DNA sequence: TGCAGCGTCCTCGACAGATACACAGATACGCAGTATTTT. Amino acids: CSVLDRYTDTQYF.

The chain joins TRBV3-1 to TRBJ2-1, with no clear D. From germline, CDR1 is LGHDT and CDR2 YNNKEL (reference sequence). Trimming took 2 bases from V and 9 from J, leaving 5 bases between them. The CDR3 spans 11 residues. The CDR3 DNA sequence: TGTGCCAGCAGCCAATCGGGTGAGCAGTTCTTC. It is translated as CASSQSGEQFF.

This chain uses TRBV25-1 with TRBJ1-2; D not resolved. This CDR3 comprises 13 residues. In germline, CDR1 is MGHDK, CDR2 SYGVNS. The ends were cut back, 5 bases at V and 2 bases at J, with 9 bases in the middle. The CDR3 sequence is CASSSQVNYGYTF. In nucleotides, the CDR3 is TGTGCCAGCAGTAGCCAAGTAAACTATGGCTACACCTTC.

The chain combines TRBV27 with TRBJ2-1; D unresolved. This CDR3 has 14 amino acids. CDR1 and CDR2 (germline): MNHEY, SMNVEV (reference sequence). V was pared by 1 base and J by 5 bases, with 9 bases between. This CDR3 is CASSLFSRNNEQFF. CDR3 DNA sequence: TGTGCCAGCAGTTTATTCAGTCGGAACAATGAGCAGTTCTTC.

The chain is built from TRBV7-9 and TRBJ2-1; D call uncertain. V was cut by 5 bases and J by 9 bases, with 14 bases left in between. This CDR3 is built from 13 residues. Germline-derived CDR1 and CDR2 are SEHNR and FQNEAQ (reference sequence). The CDR3 coding sequence is TGTGCCAGCAGCCCCCCCCATCTCATTGAGCAGTTCTTC. This sequence encodes CASSPPHLIEQFF.

The chain couples TRBV30 to TRBJ2-3; no firm D call. The V gene's germline CDR1 is GTSNPN and CDR2 SVGIG (reference sequence). This CDR3 has 16 amino acids. V lost 7 bases, J lost 0 bases, and 20 bases lay in between. The CDR3 nucleotides are TGTGCCTTGGACCCAGGATGGTCGACCAGCACAGATACGCAGTATTTT. Translated, it gives CALDPGWSTSTDTQYF. Full variable domain (outside the CDR3, taken from reference TRBV30 and TRBJ2-3): SQTIHQWPATLVQPVGSPLSLECTVEGTSNPNLYWYRQAAGRGLQLLFYSVGIGQISSEVPQNLSASRPQDRQFILSSKKLLLSDSGFYLCALDPGWSTSTDTQYFGPGTRLTVL.

This chain links TRBV5-4 with TRBJ2-2, with D perhaps given as TRBD1 or TRBD2 (5 bases each). The V end lost 4 bases, the J end lost 9 bases, and 13 bases lay between the germline ends. Germline lookup yields CDR1 SGHNT and CDR2 YYREEE (reference sequence). This CDR3 has 13 residues. For the CDR3, the DNA is TGTGCCAGCAGCGATGGGACCGCAAGGGAGCTGTTTTTT. Encoded protein: CASSDGTARELFF.

The rearrangement links TRBV6-2 or TRBV6-3 to TRBJ1-1, with D uncertain. This CDR3 region has 15 residues. Germline-derived CDR1 and CDR2 are MNHEY and SVGEGT. Trimming left V 6 bases short and J 1 base short, with 15 bases between. Written as DNA, the CDR3 is TGTGCCAGCAGACCCGGGGTGATCGGGAACACTGAAGCTTTCTTT. Its translation: CASRPGVIGNTEAFF.

The chain joins TRBV27 to TRBJ1-4; D is unclear. This CDR3 is 15 amino acids long. The V gene lost 6 bases and the J gene lost 0 bases, with 11 bases spanning the gap. The germline gives CDR1 MNHEY, CDR2 SMNVEV (reference sequence). In DNA form, the CDR3 reads TGTGCCAGCAGCCGAGTTGTCGCAACTAATGAAAAACTGTTTTTT. This sequence encodes CASSRVVATNEKLFF. The variable domain in full, completed from reference TRBV27 and TRBJ1-4, reads EAQVTQNPRYLITVTGKKLTVTCSQNMNHEYMSWYRQDPGLGLRQIYYSMNVEVTDKGDVPEGYKVSRKEKRNFPLILESPSPNQTSLYFCASSRVVATNEKLFFGSGTQLSVL.

This chain joins TRBV30 and TRBJ2-1, with unresolved D. CDR3 size: 13 residues. The V gene lost 0 bases and the J gene lost 3 bases, with 6 bases spanning the gap. The germline V gene has CDR1 GTSNPN and CDR2 SVGIG (reference sequence). In DNA, the CDR3 is TGTGCCTGGAGTGTGGATGGCTACAATGAGCAGTTCTTC. Translated, it gives CAWSVDGYNEQFF.

The chain uses TRBV27 and TRBJ2-2; D may be TRBD1 or TRBD2 (5 bases each). The length of the CDR3 is 13 residues. Germline CDR1 MNHEY, CDR2 SMNVEV (reference sequence). Trimming pared 8 bases from V and 4 bases from J, leaving 11 bases between. The CDR3 DNA sequence: TGTGCCAGCTGGGGGTTGGGCACCGGGGAGCTGTTTTTT. Translation: CASWGLGTGELFF.

The chain uses TRBV20-1 and TRBJ2-7; D not resolved. The germline gives CDR1 DFQATT, CDR2 SNEGSKA (reference sequence). V was trimmed by 3 bases and J by 1 base, leaving 4 bases between them. This CDR3 is built from 11 residues. The CDR3 sequence is CSARDSYEQYF. CDR3 DNA: TGCAGTGCTAGGGATTCCTACGAGCAGTACTTC.

The chain uses TRBV11-3 and TRBJ1-2; no clear D gene. This CDR3 spans 15 amino acids. Trimming took 5 bases from V and 4 from J, leaving 17 bases between them. Germline-derived CDR1 and CDR2 are SGHNT and YENEEA. The CDR3 here is CASSTWTNGVYGYTF. The DNA for the CDR3 is TGTGCCAGCAGCACCTGGACGAACGGCGTCTATGGCTACACCTTC. The full variable domain, with the rest looked up from reference TRBV11-3 and TRBJ1-2, is EAGVVQSPRYKIIEKKQPVAFWCNPISGHNTLYWYLQNLGQGPELLIRYENEEAVDDSQLPKDRFSAERLKGVDSTLKIQPAELGDSAVYLCASSTWTNGVYGYTFGSGTRLTVV.

This chain joins TRBV6-6 and TRBJ1-5; 11 bases are shared with TRBD1. Germline trimming cut 5 bases from V and 0 bases from J; bases unmatched to any gene: 3. Germline V gene data show CDR1 as MNHNY and CDR2 as SVGAGI (reference sequence). CDR3 length equals 16 residues. Here the CDR3 reads CASSPGQGDSNQPQHF. DNA of the CDR3: TGTGCCAGCAGTCCGGGACAGGGGGATAGCAATCAGCCCCAGCATTTT.

The chain recombines TRBV20-1 with TRBJ2-3; TRBD2 matches at 14 bases. From germline, CDR1 is DFQATT and CDR2 SNEGSKA (reference sequence). V lost 7 bases and J lost 1; bases outside the gene matches: 7. CDR3 length: 16 amino acids. The chain's CDR3 is CSGGLAGGYGTDTQYF. As DNA, the CDR3 is TGCAGTGGCGGACTAGCGGGGGGATATGGCACAGATACGCAGTATTTT.

V gene TRBV27 combines with J gene TRBJ2-3, with 14 nucleotides matching TRBD2. CDR3 length equals 15 residues. Per the germline V gene, CDR1 is MNHEY and CDR2 is SMNVEV (reference sequence). J lost 6 bases, V lost 5 bases, and 4 bases had no gene match. CDR3 DNA sequence: TGTGCCAGCAGTACCCGGACTAGCGGGGGGGATACGCAGTATTTT. This codes for CASSTRTSGGDTQYF.

The CDR3 spells CSASKGLGGEQYF. The CDR3 DNA reads TGCAGTGCTAGTAAAGGGCTAGGGGGCGAGCAGTACTTC. The chain has TRBV20-1 and TRBJ2-7, with a weak D call TRBD1 (6 bases). The V gene lost 3 bases and the J gene lost 6 bases, with 15 bases spanning the gap. CDR3 length: 13 residues. Germline-derived CDR1 and CDR2 are DFQATT and SNEGSKA (reference sequence).

CDR3 protein: CASSGDRPEAFF. The DNA of the CDR3 is TGTGCCAGCAGTGGGGACAGGCCTGAAGCTTTCTTT. The chain uses TRBV28 and TRBJ1-1, with 8 bases matching TRBD1. CDR3 length: 12 residues. Germline CDR1 and CDR2: MDHEN and SYDVKM. Losses at the gene ends were 5 bases for V and 6 bases for J; bases not matched to a gene: 2. Complete variable domain (other parts from reference TRBV28 and TRBJ1-1): DVKVTQSSRYLVKRTGEKVFLECVQDMDHENMFWYRQDPGLGLRLIYFSYDVKMKEKGDIPEGYSVSREKKERFSLILESASTNQTSMYLCASSGDRPEAFFGQGTRLTVV.

The rearrangement joins TRBV30 to TRBJ1-6; D might be TRBD1 (6 bases). The germline V gene encodes CDR1 GTSNPN and CDR2 SVGIG (reference sequence). There are 13 residues in the CDR3. V lost 6 bases to trimming and J lost 7 bases, with 13 bases between them. CDR3 sequence: CACLTGLNSPLHF. DNA for the CDR3: TGTGCCTGCCTGACAGGATTAAATTCACCCCTCCACTTT.

Only one count was recorded for this clonotype. This sequence joins TRBV5-1 and TRBJ1-1, with 8 bases identical to TRBD1. The germline gives CDR1 SGHRS, CDR2 YFSETQ. There are 16 residues in the CDR3. V gave up 3 bases and J gave up 4 bases; unmatched junction bases: 11. CDR3 residues: CASSSRQGRGGTEAFF. The CDR3 DNA is TGCGCCAGCAGCTCGAGACAGGGGCGCGGCGGCACTGAAGCTTTCTTT.

This chain uses TRBV27 with TRBJ2-6, with 9 positions matching TRBD1. Germline loops: CDR1 MNHEY, CDR2 SMNVEV (reference sequence). With 5 bases clipped from V and 3 bases from J, the junction kept 8 bases outside the gene matches. The CDR3 has 17 amino acids. CDR3 bases: TGTGCCAGCAGTCGGGACAGGGCGAGGGATGGGGCCAACGTCCTGACTTTC. Protein: CASSRDRARDGANVLTF.